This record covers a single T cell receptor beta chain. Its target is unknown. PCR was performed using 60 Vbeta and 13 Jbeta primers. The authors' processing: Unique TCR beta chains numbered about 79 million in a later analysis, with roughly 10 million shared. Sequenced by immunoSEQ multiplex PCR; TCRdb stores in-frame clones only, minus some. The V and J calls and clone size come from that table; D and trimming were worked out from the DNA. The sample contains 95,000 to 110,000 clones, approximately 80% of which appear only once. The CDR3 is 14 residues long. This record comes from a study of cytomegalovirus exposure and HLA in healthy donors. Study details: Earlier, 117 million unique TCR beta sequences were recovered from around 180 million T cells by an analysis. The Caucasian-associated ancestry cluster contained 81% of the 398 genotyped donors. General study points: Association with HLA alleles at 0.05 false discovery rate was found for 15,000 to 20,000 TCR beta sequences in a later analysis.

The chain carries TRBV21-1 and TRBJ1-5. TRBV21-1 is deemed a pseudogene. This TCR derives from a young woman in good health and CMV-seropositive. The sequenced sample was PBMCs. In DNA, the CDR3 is TGTGCCAGCAGCAAAGTCTGGCGGAATCAGCCCCAGCATTTT. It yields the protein CASSKVWRNQPQHF.